The 29 T cell receptor beta chains below were found in one sample sequenced in a study of cytomegalovirus exposure and HLA in healthy donors. Use of 60 Vbeta and 13 Jbeta primers characterized the PCR. Repertoires were generated with immunoSEQ multiplex PCR, while TCRdb's copy carries only in-frame clones and drops some. The sample includes approximately 50,000 clones. The material sequenced was PBMCs. These TCRs come from a female donor in good health and CMV-seronegative.

This chain joins TRBV30 and TRBJ2-3; D possibly corresponds to TRBD2 (6 bases). This CDR3 has 16 residues. CDR1 is GTSNPN, CDR2 SVGIG, per germline (reference sequence). Trimming stripped 0 bases from V and 3 bases from J, with 16 bases between. The CDR3 here is CAWSVEGSFGTDTQYF. The CDR3 DNA reads as TGTGCCTGGAGTGTGGAGGGTTCCTTTGGAACAGATACGCAGTATTTT.

The V gene is TRBV30, the J gene TRBJ1-1; TRBD1 agrees at 7 bases. The CDR3 runs to 15 residues. V lost 8 bases and J lost 5; bases outside the gene matches: 17. CDR1 is GTSNPN, CDR2 SVGIG, per germline (reference sequence). CDR3 sequence (DNA): TGTGCCGGGACCGGGGGCAGGGGGATGAGTACTGAAGCTTTCTTT. The encoded protein is CAGTGGRGMSTEAFF.

V gene TRBV4-1 combines with J gene TRBJ2-7; 8 nucleotides agree with TRBD1. Germline loops: CDR1 MGHRA, CDR2 YSYEKL. With 2 bases clipped from V and 7 bases from J, the junction kept 10 bases outside the gene matches. The CDR3 runs 15 residues. The CDR3 sequence is CASSQPGQVTREQYF. CDR3 nucleotides: TGCGCCAGCAGCCAACCGGGACAGGTCACCCGGGAGCAGTACTTC.

The chain joins TRBV18 to TRBJ1-1; TRBD1 matches 7 bases. Trimming removed 3 bases from V and 8 bases from J; junction bases left unmatched: 9. Germline V gene data show CDR1 as KGHSH and CDR2 as LQKENI. The CDR3 consists of 14 residues. The CDR3 protein is CASSPTTGTEEAFF. As DNA, the CDR3 is TGTGCCAGCTCACCTACGACAGGGACCGAAGAAGCTTTCTTT.

The CDR3: CASSLVKNTEAFF. The CDR3 bases are TGCGCCAGCAGCTTGGTAAAGAACACTGAAGCTTTCTTT. The chain combines TRBV5-1 with TRBJ1-1, with D hard to call. The CDR3 consists of 13 residues. CDR1 and CDR2 from the germline V gene are SGHRS and YFSETQ. Trimming shortened V by 0 bases and J by 1 base, and 4 bases separated the two germline ends.

The chain links TRBV30 to TRBJ1-6; D ambiguous. CDR3 length: 13 amino acids. CDR1 is GTSNPN and CDR2 is SVGIG in the germline V gene (reference sequence). V lost 2 bases and J lost 5, with 7 bases in between. The CDR3 sequence is CAWSRQNNSPLHF. CDR3 in DNA: TGTGCCTGGAGTCGCCAGAATAATTCACCCCTCCACTTT.

J is TRBJ1-2 and V is TRBV30; unclear D gene. CDR3 length: 13 amino acids. Looked up from germline, CDR1 is GTSNPN and CDR2 is SVGIG (reference sequence). V was clipped by 3 bases and J by 12 bases, with 20 bases between them. The CDR3 protein is CAWSPLGGSLNTF. CDR3 coding DNA: TGTGCCTGGAGCCCCTTAGGCGGCTCCCTAAACACCTTC.

For the CDR3, the DNA is TGTGCCAGCAGCGTAGGGCTGGGGGGGAACACTGAAGCTTTCTTT. It translates to CASSVGLGGNTEAFF. This chain joins TRBV9 and TRBJ1-1, with D possibly matching TRBD1 (5 bases). Germline CDR1 is SGDLS and CDR2 is YYNGEE. There are 15 residues in the CDR3. Trimming took 0 bases from V and 1 from J, leaving 10 bases between them.

This chain links TRBV5-1 with TRBJ2-5; D not resolved. Between the trimmed V and J ends, which lost 0 bases and 2 bases, there was a span of 11 bases. This CDR3 comprises 15 residues. The V gene's germline CDR1 is SGHRS and CDR2 YFSETQ. The CDR3 region is CASSLAVAPQETQYF. The CDR3 nucleotides are TGCGCCAGCAGCTTGGCCGTAGCACCACAAGAGACCCAGTACTTC.

This chain links TRBV29-1 with TRBJ2-1, with 11 bases fitting TRBD2. The ends lost 2 bases at V and 0 bases at J; junction bases unmatched: 3. In germline, CDR1 is SQVTM, CDR2 ANQGSEA. The CDR3 has 16 amino acids. The CDR3 DNA sequence: TGCAGCGTTGAATCGACTAGCGGGATCTCCTACAATGAGCAGTTCTTC. It encodes CSVESTSGISYNEQFF.

The V and J genes are TRBV6-5 and TRBJ1-1, with 9 bases matching TRBD1. The CDR3 has 14 amino acids. Germline trimming cut 7 bases from V and 1 base from J; bases unmatched to any gene: 4. Per germline, CDR1 MNHEY and CDR2 SVGAGI. For the CDR3, the DNA is TGTGCCAGCAACCACAGGGGGCGGAACACTGAAGCTTTCTTT. This gives the protein CASNHRGRNTEAFF.

The rearrangement uses TRBV28 and TRBJ1-1; D unresolved. The V gene lost 6 bases and the J gene lost 3 bases, with 8 bases spanning the gap. The CDR3 runs to 12 residues. Per the germline V gene, CDR1 is MDHEN and CDR2 is SYDVKM. In DNA form, the CDR3 reads TGTGCCAGCAGGACTCTTTACACTGAAGCTTTCTTT. This codes for CASRTLYTEAFF.

The chain links TRBV30 to TRBJ2-6, with 7 bases that match TRBD1. J was trimmed by 4 bases and V by 6 bases; bases with no gene match: 6. Germline CDR1 reads GTSNPN; CDR2 reads SVGIG (reference sequence). This CDR3 comprises 14 residues. DNA of the CDR3: TGTGCCTGTTTGACAGGGAACGGGGCCAACGTCCTGACTTTC. Protein: CACLTGNGANVLTF.

This chain connects TRBV4-3 to TRBJ1-1; tentatively, D is TRBD1 (6 bases). Deletions cut 4 bases from V and 1 base from J, with 13 bases between. Looked up from germline, CDR1 is LGHNA and CDR2 is YSLEER. The CDR3 has 15 residues. The CDR3 coding sequence is TGCGCCAGCAGCCTAAGCTTGACAGGGAACACTGAAGCTTTCTTT. This codes for CASSLSLTGNTEAFF.

J is TRBJ1-2 and V is TRBV4-1, with D perhaps TRBD1 (6 bases). The CDR3 runs to 14 residues. Trimming removed 3 bases from V and 2 bases from J, with 10 bases in between. CDR1 MGHRA and CDR2 YSYEKL come from the germline V gene. This CDR3 reads CASSQTGQNYGYTF. The DNA of the CDR3 is TGCGCCAGCAGCCAGACAGGACAAAACTATGGCTACACCTTC.

The genes are TRBV18 and TRBJ1-1; weak D call: TRBD1 (6 bases). V was pared by 4 bases and J by 0 bases, with 9 bases between. CDR1 is KGHSH and CDR2 is LQKENI in the germline V gene. There are 14 residues in the CDR3. CDR3 sequence (DNA): TGTGCCAGCTCACTGGGACAACTGAACACTGAAGCTTTCTTT. Translated: CASSLGQLNTEAFF.

The chain couples TRBV11-3 to TRBJ1-2; D remains unclear. The CDR3 runs 15 residues. Germline V gene sequence: CDR1 SGHNT, CDR2 YENEEA. V shed 5 bases and J shed 0 bases, with 13 bases lying between them. The CDR3 sequence: CASSPSRLSNYGYTF. The CDR3 nucleotides read TGTGCCAGCAGCCCCTCGCGGCTATCTAACTATGGCTACACCTTC.

This chain joins TRBV27 and TRBJ2-7; TRBD2 might be the D (5 bases). Germline CDR1 and CDR2: MNHEY and SMNVEV (reference sequence). This CDR3 has 16 amino acids. Trimming took off 0 bases at V and 0 bases at J, with 12 bases between the two ends. CDR3 nucleotides: TGTGCCAGCAGTTTATCTATAGCGTCCCGCTCCTACGAGCAGTACTTC. Translated, it gives CASSLSIASRSYEQYF.

CDR3 sequence reads: CASRRTMEGTEAFF. The DNA for the CDR3 is TGTGCCAGCAGGCGAACCATGGAGGGCACTGAAGCTTTCTTT. The rearrangement uses TRBV6-5 and TRBJ1-1, with D uncertain. The CDR3 is 14 amino acids. Trimming stripped 6 bases from V and 4 bases from J, with 15 bases between. Germline loops: CDR1 MNHEY, CDR2 SVGAGI.

CDR3 sequence (DNA): TGTGCCAGCAGTTACTCGGGGGGGTTTCTGGACAGCCTGATGTACTTC. This translates into CASSYSGGFLDSLMYF. The J gene is TRBJ2-7, the V gene TRBV6-5; tentative D call: TRBD2 (7 bases). With 0 bases removed from V and 12 bases from J, the gap between germline ends came to 24 bases. Germline assignment: CDR1 MNHEY and CDR2 SVGAGI. The CDR3 runs to 16 residues.

The chain couples TRBV7-2 to TRBJ1-1; D ambiguous. The germline V gene encodes CDR1 SGHTA and CDR2 FQGNSA. The CDR3 is made up of 14 amino acids. Trimming cost V 2 bases and J 7 bases, with 14 bases left between them. CDR3: CASSLIPKLGEAFF. DNA for the CDR3: TGTGCCAGCAGCTTAATCCCTAAACTTGGTGAAGCTTTCTTT.

The chain employs TRBV5-3 and TRBJ2-1, with a possible D match to TRBD2 (6 bases). TRBV5-3 is an ORF, with its function uncertain. The CDR3 extends over 16 amino acids. The V and J ends lost 2 bases and 2 bases respectively, with 14 bases between them. The CDR3, as DNA: TGTGCCAGAAGCTTAGGAGGGGTTGGGGCCTACAATGAGCAGTTCTTC. This gives the protein CARSLGGVGAYNEQFF.

The V call is TRBV5-6, the J call TRBJ2-1; 12 bases map to TRBD2. CDR1 SGHDT and CDR2 YYEEEE come from the germline V gene. Trimming at V came to 4 bases and at J to 0 bases, leaving 11 bases not matched to a gene. This CDR3 spans 19 amino acids. CDR3 protein: CASSVTSGGVKSSYNEQFF. Here the CDR3 DNA reads TGTGCCAGCAGCGTGACTAGCGGGGGCGTCAAGAGCTCCTACAATGAGCAGTTCTTC. The whole variable domain, filled in from reference TRBV5-6 and TRBJ2-1, reads DAGVTQSPTHLIKTRGQQVTLRCSPKSGHDTVSWYQQALGQGPQFIFQYYEEEERQRGNFPDRFSGHQFPNYSSELNVNALLLGDSALYLCASSVTSGGVKSSYNEQFFGPGTRLTVL.

The J gene is TRBJ1-3, the V gene TRBV7-9; TRBD1 aligns across 8 bases. This CDR3 contains 11 residues. V dropped 2 bases and J dropped 13; count of bases not matched to a gene: 1. Looked up from germline, CDR1 is SEHNR and CDR2 is FQNEAQ (reference sequence). CDR3 in amino acids: CASSLNRGIYF. DNA for the CDR3: TGTGCCAGCAGCTTAAACAGGGGGATATATTTT. Looking up the rest from reference TRBV7-9 and TRBJ1-3 gives the full variable domain: DTGVSQNPRHKITKRGQNVTFRCDPISEHNRLYWYRQTLGQGPEFLTYFQNEAQLEKSRLLSDRFSAERPKGSFSTLEIQRTEQGDSAMYLCASSLNRGIYFGEGSWLTVV.

V and J are TRBV18 and TRBJ2-3; tentatively, D is TRBD1 (7 bases). V was trimmed by 3 bases and J by 1 base, leaving 20 bases between them. Per the germline V gene, CDR1 is KGHSH and CDR2 is LQKENI. The CDR3 totals 18 residues. CDR3 DNA sequence: TGTGCCAGCTCACCGACGGAGGGACAGCAGCATGGCACAGATACGCAGTATTTT. This sequence encodes CASSPTEGQQHGTDTQYF.

This chain links TRBV10-3 with TRBJ1-3; TRBD1 agrees at 10 bases. Germline loops: CDR1 ENHRY, CDR2 SYGVKD. Trimming took 6 bases from V and 1 from J; bases not matched to a gene: 3. CDR3 length: 15 amino acids. The CDR3 DNA reads as TGTGCCATCAGGGGACAGGGGAGGTCTGGAAACACCATATATTTT. It is translated as CAIRGQGRSGNTIYF.

This chain joins TRBV6-5 and TRBJ1-1; D ambiguous. CDR1 MNHEY and CDR2 SVGAGI come from the germline V gene. This CDR3 region has 16 residues. The ends were cut back, 2 bases at V and 2 bases at J, with 15 bases in the middle. The CDR3 nucleotides read TGTGCCAGCAGTTACGGGAGCATCTCAGGAAACACTGAAGCTTTCTTT. Residues: CASSYGSISGNTEAFF.

This rearrangement joins TRBV30 to TRBJ2-2; D gene uncertain. Trimming shortened V by 2 bases and J by 3 bases, and 4 bases separated the two germline ends. CDR1 and CDR2 from the germline V gene are GTSNPN and SVGIG (reference sequence). The CDR3 has 12 amino acids. The CDR3 DNA is TGTGCCTGGAGTCTTGACACCGGGGAGCTGTTTTTT. It codes for CAWSLDTGELFF.

The rearrangement joins TRBV4-2 to TRBJ1-1; 12 bases map to TRBD1. The CDR3 loop spans 17 amino acids. Losses at the gene ends were 2 bases for V and 10 bases for J; bases not matched to a gene: 14. Germline V gene sequence: CDR1 LGHNA, CDR2 YNFKEQ. The CDR3 here is CASSQSLPGQGALAAFF. The CDR3, as DNA: TGTGCCAGCAGCCAATCATTACCGGGACAGGGGGCGTTGGCAGCTTTCTTT.